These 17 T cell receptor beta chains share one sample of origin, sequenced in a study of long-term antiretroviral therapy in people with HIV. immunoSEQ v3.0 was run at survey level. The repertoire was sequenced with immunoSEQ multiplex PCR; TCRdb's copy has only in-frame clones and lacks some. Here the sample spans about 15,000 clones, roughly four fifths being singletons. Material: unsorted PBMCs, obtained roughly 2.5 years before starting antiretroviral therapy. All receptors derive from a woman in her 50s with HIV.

This chain's CDR3 is CASSLWDSQETQYF. CDR3 sequence (DNA): TGTGCCAGCAGTTTATGGGACTCTCAAGAGACCCAGTACTTC. The chain joins TRBV28 to TRBJ2-5; tentative D call: TRBD2 (5 bases). CDR1 MDHEN and CDR2 SYDVKM come from the germline V gene. The CDR3 has 14 amino acids. Trimming cost V 0 bases and J 2 bases, with 7 bases left between them.

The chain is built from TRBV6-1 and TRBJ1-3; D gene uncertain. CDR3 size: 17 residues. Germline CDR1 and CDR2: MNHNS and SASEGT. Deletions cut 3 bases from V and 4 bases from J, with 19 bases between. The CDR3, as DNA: TGTGCCAGCAGTGACCCACGGGCCACCTTCACAGGAAACACCATATATTTT. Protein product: CASSDPRATFTGNTIYF.

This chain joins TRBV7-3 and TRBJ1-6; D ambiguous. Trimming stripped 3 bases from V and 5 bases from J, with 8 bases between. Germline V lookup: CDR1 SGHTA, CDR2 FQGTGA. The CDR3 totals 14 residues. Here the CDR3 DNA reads TGTGCCAGCAGCTTGGGCGGAGATAATTCACCCCTCCACTTT. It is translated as CASSLGGDNSPLHF.

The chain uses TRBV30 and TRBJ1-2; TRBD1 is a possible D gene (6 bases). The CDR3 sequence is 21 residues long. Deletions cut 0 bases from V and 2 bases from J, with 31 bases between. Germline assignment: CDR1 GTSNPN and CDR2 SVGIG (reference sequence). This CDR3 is CAWSVLGQGKGPSLRNYGYTF. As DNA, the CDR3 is TGTGCCTGGAGTGTACTAGGCCAGGGGAAGGGACCTTCACTGCGCAACTATGGCTACACCTTC. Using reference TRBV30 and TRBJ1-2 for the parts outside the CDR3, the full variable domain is SQTIHQWPATLVQPVGSPLSLECTVEGTSNPNLYWYRQAAGRGLQLLFYSVGIGQISSEVPQNLSASRPQDRQFILSSKKLLLSDSGFYLCAWSVLGQGKGPSLRNYGYTFGSGTRLTVV.

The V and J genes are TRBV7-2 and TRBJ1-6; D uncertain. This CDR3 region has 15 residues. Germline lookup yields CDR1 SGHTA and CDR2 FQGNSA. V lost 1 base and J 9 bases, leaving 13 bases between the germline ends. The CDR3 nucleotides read TGTGCCAGCAGCTTAGTCACGGGTATAGGTTCACCCCTCCACTTT. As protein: CASSLVTGIGSPLHF.

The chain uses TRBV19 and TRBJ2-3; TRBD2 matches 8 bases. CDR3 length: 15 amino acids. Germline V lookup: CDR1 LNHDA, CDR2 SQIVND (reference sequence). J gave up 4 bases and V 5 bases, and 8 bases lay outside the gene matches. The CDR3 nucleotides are TGTGCCAGTAGTCCCCGGGGGGGCCCCGCAGATACGCAGTATTTT. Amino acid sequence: CASSPRGGPADTQYF.

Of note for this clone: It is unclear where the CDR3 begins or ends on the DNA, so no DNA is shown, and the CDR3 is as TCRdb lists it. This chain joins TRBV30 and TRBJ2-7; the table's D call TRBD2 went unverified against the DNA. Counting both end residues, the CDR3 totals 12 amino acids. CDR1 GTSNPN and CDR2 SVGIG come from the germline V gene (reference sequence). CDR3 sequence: CAWSVGEGSAYF.

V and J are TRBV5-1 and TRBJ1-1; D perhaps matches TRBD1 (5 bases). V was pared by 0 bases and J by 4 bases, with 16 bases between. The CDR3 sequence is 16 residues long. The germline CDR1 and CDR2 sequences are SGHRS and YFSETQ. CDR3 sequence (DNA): TGCGCCAGCAGCTTGGACTATCGGGGGGAGGGCACTGAAGCTTTCTTT. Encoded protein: CASSLDYRGEGTEAFF.

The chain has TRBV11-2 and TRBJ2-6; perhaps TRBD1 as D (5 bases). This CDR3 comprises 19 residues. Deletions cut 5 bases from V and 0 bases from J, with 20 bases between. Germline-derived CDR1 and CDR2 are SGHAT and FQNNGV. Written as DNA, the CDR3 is TGTGCCAGCAGCCTTGGATCAGGGTCCACGTCCTCTGGGGCCAACGTCCTGACTTTC. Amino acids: CASSLGSGSTSSGANVLTF. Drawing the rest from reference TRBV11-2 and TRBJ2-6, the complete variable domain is EAGVAQSPRYKIIEKRQSVAFWCNPISGHATLYWYQQILGQGPKLLIQFQNNGVVDDSQLPKDRFSAERLKGVDSTLKIQPAKLEDSAVYLCASSLGSGSTSSGANVLTFGAGSRLTVL.

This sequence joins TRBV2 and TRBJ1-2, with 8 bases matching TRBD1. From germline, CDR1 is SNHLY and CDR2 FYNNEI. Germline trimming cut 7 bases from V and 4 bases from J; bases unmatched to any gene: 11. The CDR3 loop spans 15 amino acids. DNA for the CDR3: TGTGCCAGCACTTACGGTGGACAGGGTAGCTATGGCTACACCTTC. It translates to CASTYGGQGSYGYTF.

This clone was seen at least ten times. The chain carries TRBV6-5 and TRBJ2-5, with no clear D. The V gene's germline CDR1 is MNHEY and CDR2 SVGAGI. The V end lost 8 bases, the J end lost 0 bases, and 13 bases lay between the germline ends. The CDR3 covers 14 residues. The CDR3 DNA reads TGTGCCAGCGCCCACCCCATAAACCAAGAGACCCAGTACTTC. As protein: CASAHPINQETQYF.

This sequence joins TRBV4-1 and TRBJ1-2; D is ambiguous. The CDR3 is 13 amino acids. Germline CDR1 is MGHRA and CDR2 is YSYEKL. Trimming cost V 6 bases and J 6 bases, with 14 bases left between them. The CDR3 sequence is CASSLGFFNGYTF. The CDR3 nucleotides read TGCGCCAGCAGTTTGGGGTTTTTCAATGGCTACACCTTC.

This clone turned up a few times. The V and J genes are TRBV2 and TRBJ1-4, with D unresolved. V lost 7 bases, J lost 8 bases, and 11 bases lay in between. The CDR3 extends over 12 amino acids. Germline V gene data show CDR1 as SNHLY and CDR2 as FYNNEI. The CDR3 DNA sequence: TGTGCCAGCACCAAATGGGAGGAAAAACTGTTTTTT. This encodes CASTKWEEKLFF.

The CDR3 DNA reads as TGCGCCAGCAGCTTGGAGGCAGTAGGCTACACCTTC. It is translated as CASSLEAVGYTF. The chain has TRBV5-1 and TRBJ1-2; D not resolved. Trimming removed 0 bases at V and 8 bases at J, with 8 bases between. The CDR3 is made up of 12 amino acids. From germline, CDR1 is SGHRS and CDR2 YFSETQ. Full variable domain (remainder filled in from reference TRBV5-1 and TRBJ1-2): KAGVTQTPRYLIKTRGQQVTLSCSPISGHRSVSWYQQTPGQGLQFLFEYFSETQRNKGNFPGRFSGRQFSNSRSEMNVSTLELGDSALYLCASSLEAVGYTFGSGTRLTVV.

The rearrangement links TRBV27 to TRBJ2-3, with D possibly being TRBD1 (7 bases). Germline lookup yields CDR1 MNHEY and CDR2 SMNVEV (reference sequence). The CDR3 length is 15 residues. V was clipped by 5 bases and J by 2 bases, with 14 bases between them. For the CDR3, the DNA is TGTGCCAGCAGTCTTCAGGGGGGAAACACAGATACGCAGTATTTT. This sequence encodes CASSLQGGNTDTQYF.

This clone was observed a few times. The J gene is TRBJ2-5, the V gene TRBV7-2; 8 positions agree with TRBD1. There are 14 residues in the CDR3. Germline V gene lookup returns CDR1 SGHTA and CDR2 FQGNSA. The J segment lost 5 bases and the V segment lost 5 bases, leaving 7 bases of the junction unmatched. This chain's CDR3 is CASSPAGGGETQYF. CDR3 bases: TGTGCCAGCAGCCCGGCAGGGGGCGGGGAGACCCAGTACTTC.

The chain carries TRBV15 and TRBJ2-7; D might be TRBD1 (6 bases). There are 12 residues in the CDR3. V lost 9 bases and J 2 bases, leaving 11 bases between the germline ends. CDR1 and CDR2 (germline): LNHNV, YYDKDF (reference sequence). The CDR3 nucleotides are TGTGCCACGGGACATCAGGCCTACGAGCAGTACGTC. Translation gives CATGHQAYEQYV.